These 15 T cell receptor beta chains were all obtained from the same sample, sequenced in a study of blood T cell repertoires in COVID-19. Using immunoSEQ multiplex PCR, the repertoire was profiled, and TCRdb retains in-frame clones only, with some absent. The sample has about 270,000 clones, 86% seen once; the top ten hold roughly 13%. Sequenced input: peripheral blood. All receptors derive from a woman in her 70s with COVID-19, enrolled during active disease.

The CDR3 here is CASSLGLPTEAFF. CDR3 in DNA: TGTGCCAGCAGCTTAGGACTTCCCACTGAAGCTTTCTTT. The genes are TRBV7-2 and TRBJ1-1; D is ambiguous. CDR3 length: 13 residues. CDR1 is SGHTA, CDR2 FQGNSA, per germline. The V end was cut by 1 base, the J end by 4 bases, with 7 bases between.

The J gene is TRBJ1-2, the V gene TRBV28, with D perhaps TRBD1 (6 bases). Trimming took off 4 bases at V and 3 bases at J, with 9 bases between the two ends. The V gene's germline CDR1 is MDHEN and CDR2 SYDVKM. The CDR3 has 13 residues. The CDR3 DNA follows: TGTGCCAGCAGTTCAGGGGTGGACTATGGCTACACCTTC. Encoded protein: CASSSGVDYGYTF.

This chain connects TRBV6-6 to TRBJ1-1; perhaps TRBD1 as D (5 bases). The CDR3 spans 13 residues. Trimming removed 7 bases at V and 3 bases at J, with 12 bases between. The germline V gene encodes CDR1 MNHNY and CDR2 SVGAGI (reference sequence). The CDR3 spells CASTRAGYTEAFF. For the CDR3, the DNA is TGTGCCAGCACCAGGGCTGGGTACACTGAAGCTTTCTTT.

The rearrangement uses TRBV7-2 and TRBJ1-1; weak D call: TRBD1 (5 bases). V was clipped by 5 bases and J by 0 bases, with 22 bases between them. The germline V gene encodes CDR1 SGHTA and CDR2 FQGNSA. The CDR3 length is 18 residues. This CDR3 is CASSPTTLGHTMNTEAFF. The CDR3 DNA follows: TGTGCCAGCAGCCCAACGACCCTAGGACACACCATGAACACTGAAGCTTTCTTT. The variable domain in full, completed from reference TRBV7-2 and TRBJ1-1, reads GAGVSQSPSNKVTEKGKDVELRCDPISGHTALYWYRQSLGQGLEFLIYFQGNSAPDKSGLPSDRFSAERTGGSVSTLTIQRTQQEDSAVYLCASSPTTLGHTMNTEAFFGQGTRLTVV.

J is TRBJ1-6 and V is TRBV30, with D maybe TRBD1 (5 bases). Germline V gene data show CDR1 as GTSNPN and CDR2 as SVGIG (reference sequence). V dropped 2 bases and J dropped 1 base, with 24 bases sitting between them. This CDR3 contains 20 residues. CDR3 protein: CAWSMYFGGGRKSYNSPLHF. The CDR3 nucleotides are TGTGCCTGGAGTATGTATTTCGGCGGGGGACGGAAATCCTATAATTCACCCCTCCACTTT.

Written as DNA, the CDR3 is TGTGCCAGCAGGAAAGGAGGAGAGACCCAGTACTTC. Its protein product is CASRKGGETQYF. The chain combines TRBV27 with TRBJ2-5, with D perhaps TRBD2 (5 bases). V shed 6 bases and J shed 4 bases, with 9 bases lying between them. This CDR3 spans 12 amino acids. CDR1 is MNHEY and CDR2 is SMNVEV in the germline V gene (reference sequence).

The V call is TRBV2, the J call TRBJ2-1, with a tentative D call TRBD2 (5 bases). Trimming stripped 7 bases from V and 13 bases from J, with 14 bases between. This CDR3 is built from 11 residues. Germline V gene data show CDR1 as SNHLY and CDR2 as FYNNEI. Written as DNA, the CDR3 is TGTGCCAGCATATTGAGGACTGATCAGTTCTTC. Its translation: CASILRTDQFF.

The chain uses TRBV7-2 and TRBJ2-1, with TRBD2 identical over 7 bases. Germline loops: CDR1 SGHTA, CDR2 FQGNSA. The J segment lost 3 bases and the V segment lost 1 base, leaving 12 bases of the junction unmatched. This CDR3 contains 18 residues. Here the CDR3 reads CASSLGPLLALNYNEQFF. CDR3 nucleotide sequence: TGTGCCAGCAGCTTAGGCCCCTTACTAGCGCTAAACTACAATGAGCAGTTCTTC.

The chain joins TRBV19 to TRBJ1-5, with a possible D match to TRBD1 (6 bases). Trimming removed 3 bases from V and 3 bases from J, with 15 bases in between. The germline V gene encodes CDR1 LNHDA and CDR2 SQIVND (reference sequence). CDR3 length equals 16 residues. The chain's CDR3 is CASSIQGTRINQPQHF. CDR3 nucleotide sequence: TGTGCCAGTAGTATCCAGGGGACAAGGATCAATCAGCCCCAGCATTTT.

The rearrangement links TRBV9 to TRBJ2-3; tentatively, D is TRBD2 (6 bases). CDR3 length: 14 amino acids. Germline lookup yields CDR1 SGDLS and CDR2 YYNGEE. V was clipped by 3 bases and J by 4 bases, with 12 bases between them. The CDR3 bases are TGTGCCAGCAGCGGGGGCGGGGACCCAGATACGCAGTATTTT. Translated: CASSGGGDPDTQYF. The variable domain in full, with the rest retrieved from reference TRBV9 and TRBJ2-3, is DSGVTQTPKHLITATGQRVTLRCSPRSGDLSVYWYQQSLDQGLQFLIQYYNGEERAKGNILERFSAQQFPDLHSELNLSSLELGDSALYFCASSGGGDPDTQYFGPGTRLTVL.

The chain combines TRBV4-1 with TRBJ2-7; TRBD2 might be the D (5 bases). V was shortened by 3 bases and J by 4 bases, with 16 bases between the two germline ends. The CDR3 is 15 amino acids. Germline lookup yields CDR1 MGHRA and CDR2 YSYEKL. The CDR3 nucleotides are TGCGCCAGCAGCCATATGGGTTCGTGGGAGTACGAGCAGTACTTC. The encoded protein is CASSHMGSWEYEQYF.

The rearrangement joins TRBV7-8 to TRBJ1-6; D is possibly TRBD1 (5 bases). The germline V and J ends were trimmed by 4 bases and 7 bases, with 14 bases remaining between them. Germline loops: CDR1 SGHVS, CDR2 FQNEAQ. CDR3 size: 15 residues. For the CDR3, the DNA is TGTGCCAGCAGCTCCAGGGAAGGCGAAAATTCACCCCTCCACTTT. Amino acid sequence: CASSSREGENSPLHF.

The V gene is TRBV19, the J gene TRBJ1-6, with TRBD1 as a possible D gene (5 bases). The CDR3 sequence is 15 residues long. Germline V lookup: CDR1 LNHDA, CDR2 SQIVND (reference sequence). The V gene lost 5 bases and the J gene lost 7 bases, with 15 bases spanning the gap. DNA of the CDR3: TGTGCCAGTAGTGGTCGACAGAAACTCAATTCACCCCTCCACTTT. Translating it yields CASSGRQKLNSPLHF.

V and J are TRBV18 and TRBJ2-1; D perhaps matches TRBD1 (6 bases). CDR3 length: 13 amino acids. The germline V gene has CDR1 KGHSH and CDR2 LQKENI. V was pared by 2 bases and J by 5 bases, with 7 bases between. The DNA of the CDR3 is TGTGCCAGCTCACCAGGGGACAACAATGAGCAGTTCTTC. This sequence encodes CASSPGDNNEQFF.

The CDR3 DNA reads as TGTGCCAGCAGCCATAGGACAGGCCCGTCGCCCCAGCATTTT. Translated: CASSHRTGPSPQHF. The J gene is TRBJ1-5, the V gene TRBV28, with 7 bases that match TRBD1. Trimming at V came to 6 bases and at J to 9 bases, leaving 11 bases not matched to a gene. The CDR3 has 14 amino acids. Germline V lookup: CDR1 MDHEN, CDR2 SYDVKM.